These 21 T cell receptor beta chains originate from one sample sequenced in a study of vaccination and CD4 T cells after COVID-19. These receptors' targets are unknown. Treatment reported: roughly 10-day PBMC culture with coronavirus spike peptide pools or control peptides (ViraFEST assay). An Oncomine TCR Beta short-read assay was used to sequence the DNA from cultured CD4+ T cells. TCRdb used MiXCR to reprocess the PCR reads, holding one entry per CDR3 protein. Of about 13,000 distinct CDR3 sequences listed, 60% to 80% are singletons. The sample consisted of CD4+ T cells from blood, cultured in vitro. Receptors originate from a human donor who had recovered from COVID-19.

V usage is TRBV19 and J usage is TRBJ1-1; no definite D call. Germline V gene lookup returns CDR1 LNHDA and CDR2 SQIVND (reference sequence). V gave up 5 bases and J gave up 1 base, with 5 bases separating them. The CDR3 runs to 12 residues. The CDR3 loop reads CASSRGNTEAFF. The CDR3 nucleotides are TGTGCCAGTAGTCGGGGGAACACTGAAGCTTTCTTT.

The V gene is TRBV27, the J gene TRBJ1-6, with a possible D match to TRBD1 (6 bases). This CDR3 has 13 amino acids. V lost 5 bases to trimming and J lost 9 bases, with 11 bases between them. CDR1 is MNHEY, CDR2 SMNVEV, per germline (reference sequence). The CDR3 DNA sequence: TGTGCCAGCAGTAACAGGGAGACTTCACCCCTCCACTTT. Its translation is CASSNRETSPLHF.

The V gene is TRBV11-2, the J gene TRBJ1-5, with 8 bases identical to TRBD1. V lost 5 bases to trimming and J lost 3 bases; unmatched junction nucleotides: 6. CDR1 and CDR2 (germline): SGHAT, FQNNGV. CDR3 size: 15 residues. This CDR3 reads CASSPTTGANQPQHF. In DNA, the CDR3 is TGTGCCAGCAGCCCAACGACAGGGGCCAATCAGCCCCAGCATTTT.

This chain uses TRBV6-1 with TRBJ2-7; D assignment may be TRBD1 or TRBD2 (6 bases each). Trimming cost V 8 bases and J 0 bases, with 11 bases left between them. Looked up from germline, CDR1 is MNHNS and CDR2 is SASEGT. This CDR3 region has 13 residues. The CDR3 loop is CASRGQNSYEQYF. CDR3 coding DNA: TGTGCCAGCCGGGGGCAGAACTCCTACGAGCAGTACTTC.

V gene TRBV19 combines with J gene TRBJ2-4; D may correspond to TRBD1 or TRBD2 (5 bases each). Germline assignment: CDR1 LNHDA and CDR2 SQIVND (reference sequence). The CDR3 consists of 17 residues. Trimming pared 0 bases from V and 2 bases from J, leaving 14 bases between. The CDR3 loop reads CASSIDHWDGPKNIQYF. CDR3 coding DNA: TGTGCCAGTAGTATAGACCACTGGGACGGACCCAAAAACATTCAGTACTTC.

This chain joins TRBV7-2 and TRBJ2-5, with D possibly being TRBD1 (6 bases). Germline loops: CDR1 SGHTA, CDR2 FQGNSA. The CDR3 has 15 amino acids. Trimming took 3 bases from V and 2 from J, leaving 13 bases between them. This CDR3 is CASSFRPGEQETQYF. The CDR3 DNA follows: TGTGCCAGCAGCTTTAGGCCAGGGGAACAAGAGACCCAGTACTTC.

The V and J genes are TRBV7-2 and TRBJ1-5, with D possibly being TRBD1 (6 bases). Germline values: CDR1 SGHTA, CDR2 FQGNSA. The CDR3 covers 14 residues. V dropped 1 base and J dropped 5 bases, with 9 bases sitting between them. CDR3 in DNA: TGTGCCAGCAGCTTAGGGGGGCCTCATCAGCCCCAGCATTTT. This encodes CASSLGGPHQPQHF.

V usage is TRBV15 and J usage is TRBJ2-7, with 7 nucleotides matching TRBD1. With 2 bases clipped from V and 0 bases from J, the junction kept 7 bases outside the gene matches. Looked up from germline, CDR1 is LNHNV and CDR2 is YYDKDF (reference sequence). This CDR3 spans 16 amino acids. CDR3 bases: TGTGCCACCAGCAGAAGCCGGGACAGCGACTCCTACGAGCAGTACTTC. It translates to CATSRSRDSDSYEQYF.

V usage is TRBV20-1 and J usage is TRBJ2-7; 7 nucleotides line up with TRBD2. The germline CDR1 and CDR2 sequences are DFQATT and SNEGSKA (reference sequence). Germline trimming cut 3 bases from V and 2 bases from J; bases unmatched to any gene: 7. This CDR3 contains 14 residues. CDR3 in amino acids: CSASGLGTTYEQYF. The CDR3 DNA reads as TGCAGTGCTAGTGGACTAGGCACGACCTACGAGCAGTACTTC.

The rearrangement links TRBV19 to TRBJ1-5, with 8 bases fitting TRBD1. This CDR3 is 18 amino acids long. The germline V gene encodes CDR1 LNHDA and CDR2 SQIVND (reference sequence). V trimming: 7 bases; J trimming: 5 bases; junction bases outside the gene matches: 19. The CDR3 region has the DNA TGTGCCAGTAACGCCCCCGGGACAGGTGGCTATCGTCATCAGCCCCAGCATTTT. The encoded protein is CASNAPGTGGYRHQPQHF.

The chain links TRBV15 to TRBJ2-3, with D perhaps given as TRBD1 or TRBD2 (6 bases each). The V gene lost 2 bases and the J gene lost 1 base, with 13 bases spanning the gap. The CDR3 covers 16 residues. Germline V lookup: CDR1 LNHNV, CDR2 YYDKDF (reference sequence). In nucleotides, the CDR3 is TGTGCCACCAGCAGACCATCGGGGGCGGGCACAGATACGCAGTATTTT. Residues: CATSRPSGAGTDTQYF.

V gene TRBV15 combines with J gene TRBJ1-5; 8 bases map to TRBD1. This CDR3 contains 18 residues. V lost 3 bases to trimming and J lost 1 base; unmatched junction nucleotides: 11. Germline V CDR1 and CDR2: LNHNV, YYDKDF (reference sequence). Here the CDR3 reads CATSRHRQGFKSNQPQHF. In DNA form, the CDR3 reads TGTGCCACCAGCAGGCACCGACAGGGGTTCAAAAGCAATCAGCCCCAGCATTTT.

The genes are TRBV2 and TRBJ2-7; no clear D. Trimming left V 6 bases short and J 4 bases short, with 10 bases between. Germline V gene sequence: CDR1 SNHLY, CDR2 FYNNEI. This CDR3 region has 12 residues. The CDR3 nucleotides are TGTGCCAGCAGCCCGACCGGGTACGAGCAGTACTTC. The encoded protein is CASSPTGYEQYF.

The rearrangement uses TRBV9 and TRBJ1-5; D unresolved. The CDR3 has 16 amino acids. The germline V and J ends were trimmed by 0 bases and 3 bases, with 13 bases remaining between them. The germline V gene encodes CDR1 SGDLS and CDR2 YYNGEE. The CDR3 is CASSVGPSPNNQPQHF. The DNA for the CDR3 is TGTGCCAGCAGCGTAGGTCCCAGCCCCAACAATCAGCCCCAGCATTTT.

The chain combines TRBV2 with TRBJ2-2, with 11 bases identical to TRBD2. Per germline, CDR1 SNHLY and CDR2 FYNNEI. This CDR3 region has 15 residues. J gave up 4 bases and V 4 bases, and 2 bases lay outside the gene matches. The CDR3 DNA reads TGTGCCAGCAGTGGACTAGCGGGATCCACCGGGGAGCTGTTTTTT. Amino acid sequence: CASSGLAGSTGELFF.

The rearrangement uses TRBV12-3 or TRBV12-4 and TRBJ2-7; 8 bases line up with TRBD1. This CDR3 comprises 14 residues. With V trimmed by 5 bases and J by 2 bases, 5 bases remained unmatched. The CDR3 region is CASSRQGAAYEQYF. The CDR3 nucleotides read TGTGCCAGCAGTCGGCAGGGGGCGGCCTACGAGCAGTACTTC.

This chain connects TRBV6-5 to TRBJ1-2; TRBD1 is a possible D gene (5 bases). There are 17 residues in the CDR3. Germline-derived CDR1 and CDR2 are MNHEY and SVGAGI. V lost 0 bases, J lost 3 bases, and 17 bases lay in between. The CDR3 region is CASSYSRAGGTDYGYTF. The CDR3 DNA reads TGTGCCAGCAGTTACTCGAGGGCAGGAGGGACTGACTATGGCTACACCTTC.

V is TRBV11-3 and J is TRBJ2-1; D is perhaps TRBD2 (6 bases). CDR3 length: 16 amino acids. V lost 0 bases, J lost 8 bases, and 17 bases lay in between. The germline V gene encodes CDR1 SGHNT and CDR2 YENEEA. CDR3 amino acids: CASSLDGRDGFDEQFF. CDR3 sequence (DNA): TGTGCCAGCAGCTTAGACGGGCGGGATGGTTTCGATGAGCAGTTCTTC.

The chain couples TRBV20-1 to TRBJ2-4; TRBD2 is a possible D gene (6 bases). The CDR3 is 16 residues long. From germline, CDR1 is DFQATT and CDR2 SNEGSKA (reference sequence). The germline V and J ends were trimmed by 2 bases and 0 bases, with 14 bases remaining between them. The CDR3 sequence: CSARKGPGLAKNIQYF. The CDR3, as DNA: TGCAGTGCTAGAAAGGGCCCGGGACTAGCCAAAAACATTCAGTACTTC.

CDR3 region: CASSLPRDRAPTDTQYF. CDR3 nucleotides: TGTGCCAGCAGCCTCCCCCGGGACAGGGCCCCCACAGATACGCAGTATTTT. The chain employs TRBV28 and TRBJ2-3; 9 positions agree with TRBD1. Germline assignment: CDR1 MDHEN and CDR2 SYDVKM. The CDR3 has 17 amino acids. With V trimmed by 6 bases and J by 2 bases, 12 bases remained unmatched.

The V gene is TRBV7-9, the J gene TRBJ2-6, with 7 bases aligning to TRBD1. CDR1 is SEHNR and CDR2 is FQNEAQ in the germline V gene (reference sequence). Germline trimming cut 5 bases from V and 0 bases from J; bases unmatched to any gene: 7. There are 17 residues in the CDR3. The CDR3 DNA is TGTGCCAGCAGCATGCCGGGACAGACCTCTGGGGCCAACGTCCTGACTTTC. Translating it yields CASSMPGQTSGANVLTF.